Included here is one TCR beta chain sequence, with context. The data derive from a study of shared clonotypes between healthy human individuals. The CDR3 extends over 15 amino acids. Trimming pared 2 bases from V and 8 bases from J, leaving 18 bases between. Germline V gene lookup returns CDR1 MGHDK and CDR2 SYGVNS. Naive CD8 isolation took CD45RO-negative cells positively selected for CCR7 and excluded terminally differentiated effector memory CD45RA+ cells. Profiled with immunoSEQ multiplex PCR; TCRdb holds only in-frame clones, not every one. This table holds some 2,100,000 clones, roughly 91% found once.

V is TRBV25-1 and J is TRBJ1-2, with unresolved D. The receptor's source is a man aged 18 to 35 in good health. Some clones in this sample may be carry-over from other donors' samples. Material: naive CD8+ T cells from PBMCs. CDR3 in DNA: TGTGCCAGCAGTGAAATGATGGATCAGGATGGGGGCTACACCTTC. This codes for CASSEMMDQDGGYTF.